The source of this T cell receptor (beta chain) is a study of T cell responses to AZD1222 COVID-19 vaccine. Study-wide context: Pooled in the analysis were second doses at about 4 or about 12 weeks.

Whole-study results and caveats: Seropositive AZD1222 recipients at baseline numbered only six or seven.

Trimming stripped 4 bases from V and 8 bases from J, with 21 bases between. Germline V gives CDR1 LNHDA, CDR2 SQIVND (reference sequence). The CDR3 consists of 16 residues. With regard to this clone: As yet, its antigen is unknown.

Assay: immunoSEQ multiplex PCR; the TCRdb copy retains only in-frame clones and omits some. Of around 160,000 clones listed, about 93% were seen once; the top ten hold about 1.9%. The chain is built from TRBV19 and TRBJ2-1; D might be TRBD2 (6 bases). The receptor comes from an adult in good health. The sample was peripheral blood, taken on day 0 of AZD1222 vaccination. The CDR3 region is CASSTRGRAGSDEQFF. The DNA for the CDR3 is TGTGCCAGTAGTACGCGGGGTAGGGCCGGTTCCGATGAGCAGTTCTTC.